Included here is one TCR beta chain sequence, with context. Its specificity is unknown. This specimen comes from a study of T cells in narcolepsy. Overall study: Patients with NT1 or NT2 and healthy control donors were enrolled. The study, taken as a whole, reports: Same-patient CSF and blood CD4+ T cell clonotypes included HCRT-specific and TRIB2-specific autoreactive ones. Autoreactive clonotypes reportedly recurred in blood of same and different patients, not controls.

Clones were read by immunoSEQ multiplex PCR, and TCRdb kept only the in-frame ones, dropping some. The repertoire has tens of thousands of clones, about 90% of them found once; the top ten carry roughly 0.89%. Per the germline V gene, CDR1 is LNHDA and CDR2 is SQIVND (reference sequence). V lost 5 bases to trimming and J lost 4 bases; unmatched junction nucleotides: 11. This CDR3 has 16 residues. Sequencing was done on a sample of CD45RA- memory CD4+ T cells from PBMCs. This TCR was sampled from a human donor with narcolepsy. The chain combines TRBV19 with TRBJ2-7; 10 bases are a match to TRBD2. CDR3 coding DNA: TGTGCCAGTAGTCCACCGGGACTAGCGAGACCTTACGAGCAGTACTTC. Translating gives CASSPPGLARPYEQYF.